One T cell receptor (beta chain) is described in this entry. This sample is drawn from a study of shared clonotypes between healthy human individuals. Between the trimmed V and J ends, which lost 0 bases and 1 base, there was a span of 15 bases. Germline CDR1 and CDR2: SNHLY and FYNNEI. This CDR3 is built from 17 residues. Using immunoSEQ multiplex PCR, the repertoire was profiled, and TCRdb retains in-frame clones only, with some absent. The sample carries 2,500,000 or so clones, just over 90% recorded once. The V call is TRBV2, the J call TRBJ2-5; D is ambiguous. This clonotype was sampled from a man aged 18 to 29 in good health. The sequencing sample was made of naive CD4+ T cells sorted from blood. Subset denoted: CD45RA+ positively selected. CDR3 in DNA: TGTGCCAGCAGTGAAGCGCTTCCGGAGCGAGGCCAAGAGACCCAGTACTTC. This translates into CASSEALPERGQETQYF.